Detailed here is one T cell receptor beta chain. What it binds is unknown. This sample is drawn from a study of radiation and T cells in renal cell carcinoma. Study-wide points: Top tumor clonotypes rose in blood 2 weeks post-radiation, then contracted.

Noted time point: baseline pretreatment blood. Sample treatment: 15 Gy SBRT to primary tumor, nephrectomy 4 weeks later. Clear cell pathology was present in this patient's renal cell carcinoma. The CDR3 runs to 14 residues. The germline CDR1 and CDR2 sequences are MNHNY and SVGAGI (reference sequence). The V end was cut by 6 bases, the J end by 3 bases, with 12 bases between. The table came from immunoSEQ multiplex PCR; TCRdb's copy has only in-frame clones and leaves some out. The sample has 130,000 to 150,000 clones, roughly 84% seen once. This sequence originates from a woman between 45 and 65 years old with renal cell carcinoma. Sequencing used blood, obtained from a patient whose treatment included radiotherapy and nephrectomy. The chain combines TRBV6-6 with TRBJ1-5; D unclear. CDR3 DNA sequence: TGTGCCAGCAGCCCGACAAACTCCAATCAGCCCCAGCATTTT. The encoded protein is CASSPTNSNQPQHF.